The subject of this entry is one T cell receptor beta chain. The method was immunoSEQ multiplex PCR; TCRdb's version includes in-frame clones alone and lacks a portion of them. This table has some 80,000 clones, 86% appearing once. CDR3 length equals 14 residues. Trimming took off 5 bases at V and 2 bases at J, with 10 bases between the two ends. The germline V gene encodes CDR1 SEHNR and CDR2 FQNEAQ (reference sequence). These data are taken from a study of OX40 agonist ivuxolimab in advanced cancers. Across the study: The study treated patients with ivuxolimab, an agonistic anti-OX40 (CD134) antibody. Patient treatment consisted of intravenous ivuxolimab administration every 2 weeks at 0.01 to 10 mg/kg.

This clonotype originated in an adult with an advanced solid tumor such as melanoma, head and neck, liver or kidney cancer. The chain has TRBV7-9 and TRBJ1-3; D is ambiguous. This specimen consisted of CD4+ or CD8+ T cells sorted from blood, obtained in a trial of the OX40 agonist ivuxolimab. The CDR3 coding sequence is TGTGCCAGCAGCCCCGGTCCGACTGGAAACACCATATATTTT. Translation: CASSPGPTGNTIYF.